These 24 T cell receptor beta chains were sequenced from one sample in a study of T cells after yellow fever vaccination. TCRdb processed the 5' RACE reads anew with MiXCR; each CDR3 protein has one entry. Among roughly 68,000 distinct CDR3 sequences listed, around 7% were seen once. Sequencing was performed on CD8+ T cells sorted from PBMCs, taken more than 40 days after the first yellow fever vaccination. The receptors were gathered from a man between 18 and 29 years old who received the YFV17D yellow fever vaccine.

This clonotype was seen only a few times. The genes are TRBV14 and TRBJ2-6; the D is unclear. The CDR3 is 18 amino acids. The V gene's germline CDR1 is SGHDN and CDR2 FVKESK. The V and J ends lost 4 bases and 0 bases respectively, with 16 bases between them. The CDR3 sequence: CASSPPMTSTSGANVLTF. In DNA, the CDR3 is TGTGCCAGCAGCCCTCCGATGACATCAACCTCTGGGGCCAACGTCCTGACTTTC.

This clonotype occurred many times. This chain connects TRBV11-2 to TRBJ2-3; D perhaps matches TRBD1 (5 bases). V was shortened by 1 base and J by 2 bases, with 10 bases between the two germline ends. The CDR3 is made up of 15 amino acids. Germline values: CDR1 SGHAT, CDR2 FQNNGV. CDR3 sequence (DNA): TGTGCCAGCAGCTTAGGGGGCAGCTTCACAGATACGCAGTATTTT. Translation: CASSLGGSFTDTQYF.

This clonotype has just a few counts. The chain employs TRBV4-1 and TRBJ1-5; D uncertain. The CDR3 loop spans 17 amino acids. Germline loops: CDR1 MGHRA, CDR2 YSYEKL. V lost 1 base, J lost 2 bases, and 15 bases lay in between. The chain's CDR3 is CASSQAGIHWGNQPQHF. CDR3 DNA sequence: TGCGCCAGCAGCCAAGCCGGGATTCACTGGGGCAATCAGCCCCAGCATTTT.

For the CDR3, the DNA is TGCGCCAGCAGCTCTTCTAGAGACTCCAGCACAAATGAGCAGTTCTTC. Amino acid sequence: CASSSSRDSSTNEQFF. J is TRBJ2-1 and V is TRBV5-1; no firm D call. Between the trimmed V and J ends, which lost 3 bases and 7 bases, there was a span of 20 bases. The CDR3 length is 16 residues. Germline CDR1 and CDR2: SGHRS and YFSETQ.

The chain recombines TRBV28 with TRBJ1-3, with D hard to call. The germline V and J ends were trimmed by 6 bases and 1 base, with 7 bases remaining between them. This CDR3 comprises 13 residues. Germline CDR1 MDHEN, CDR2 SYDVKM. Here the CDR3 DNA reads TGTGCCAGCAGGGACTCGTCTGGAAACACCATATATTTT. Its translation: CASRDSSGNTIYF.

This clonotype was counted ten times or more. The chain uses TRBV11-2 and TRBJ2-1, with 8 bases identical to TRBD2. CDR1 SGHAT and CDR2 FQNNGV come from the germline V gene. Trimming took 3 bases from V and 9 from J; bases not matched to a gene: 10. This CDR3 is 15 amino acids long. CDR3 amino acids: CASSFLPGGGREQFF. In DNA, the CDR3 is TGTGCCAGCAGCTTTCTTCCCGGGGGGGGCCGTGAGCAGTTCTTC.

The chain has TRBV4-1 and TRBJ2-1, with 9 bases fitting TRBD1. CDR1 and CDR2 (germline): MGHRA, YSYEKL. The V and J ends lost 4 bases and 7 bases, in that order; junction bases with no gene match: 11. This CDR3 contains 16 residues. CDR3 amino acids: CASSRTSGQGLNEQFF. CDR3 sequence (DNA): TGCGCCAGCAGCCGAACCTCGGGACAGGGTCTGAATGAGCAGTTCTTC.

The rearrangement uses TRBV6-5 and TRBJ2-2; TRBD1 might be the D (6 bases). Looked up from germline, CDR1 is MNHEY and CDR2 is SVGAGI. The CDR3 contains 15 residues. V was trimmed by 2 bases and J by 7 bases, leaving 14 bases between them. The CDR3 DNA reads TGTGCCAGCAGTTACCAGGACAGATGGAACGGGGAGCTGTTTTTT. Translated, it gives CASSYQDRWNGELFF.

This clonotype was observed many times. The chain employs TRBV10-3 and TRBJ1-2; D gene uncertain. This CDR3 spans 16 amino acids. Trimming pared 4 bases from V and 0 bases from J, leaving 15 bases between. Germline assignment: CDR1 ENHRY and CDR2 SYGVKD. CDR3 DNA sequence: TGTGCCATCAGTGGGCAGGCCAGCTTTTCTAACTATGGCTACACCTTC. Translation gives CAISGQASFSNYGYTF.

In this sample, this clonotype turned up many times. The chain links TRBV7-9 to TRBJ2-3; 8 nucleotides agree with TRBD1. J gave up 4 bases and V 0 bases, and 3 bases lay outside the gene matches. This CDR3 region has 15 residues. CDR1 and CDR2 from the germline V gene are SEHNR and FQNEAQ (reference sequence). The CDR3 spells CASSLAQQGADTQYF. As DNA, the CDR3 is TGTGCCAGCAGCTTAGCGCAACAGGGGGCAGATACGCAGTATTTT.

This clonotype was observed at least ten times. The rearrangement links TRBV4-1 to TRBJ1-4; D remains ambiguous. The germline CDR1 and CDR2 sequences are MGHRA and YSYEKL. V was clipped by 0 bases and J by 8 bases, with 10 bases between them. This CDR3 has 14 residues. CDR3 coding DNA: TGCGCCAGCAGCCAAGAGGGAGGAGAAGAAAAACTGTTTTTT. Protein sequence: CASSQEGGEEKLFF.

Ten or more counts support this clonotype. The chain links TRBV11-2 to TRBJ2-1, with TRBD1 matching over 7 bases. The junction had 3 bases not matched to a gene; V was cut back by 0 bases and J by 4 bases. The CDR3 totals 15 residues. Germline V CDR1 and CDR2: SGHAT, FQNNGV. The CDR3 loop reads CASSLDGTVYNEQFF. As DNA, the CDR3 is TGTGCCAGCAGCTTAGACGGGACAGTATACAATGAGCAGTTCTTC. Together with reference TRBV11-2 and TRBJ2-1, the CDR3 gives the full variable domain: EAGVAQSPRYKIIEKRQSVAFWCNPISGHATLYWYQQILGQGPKLLIQFQNNGVVDDSQLPKDRFSAERLKGVDSTLKIQPAKLEDSAVYLCASSLDGTVYNEQFFGPGTRLTVL.

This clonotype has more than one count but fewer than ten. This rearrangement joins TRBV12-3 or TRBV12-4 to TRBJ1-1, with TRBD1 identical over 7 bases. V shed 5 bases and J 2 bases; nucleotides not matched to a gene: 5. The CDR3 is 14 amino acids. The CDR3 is CASSRRDSNTEAFF. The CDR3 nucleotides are TGTGCCAGCAGTCGACGGGACAGTAACACTGAAGCTTTCTTT.

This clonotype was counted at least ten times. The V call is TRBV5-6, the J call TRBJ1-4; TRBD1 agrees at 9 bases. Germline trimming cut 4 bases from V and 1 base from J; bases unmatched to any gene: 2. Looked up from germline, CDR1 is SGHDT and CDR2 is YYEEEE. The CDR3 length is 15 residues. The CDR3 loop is CASSQGQGTNEKLFF. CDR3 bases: TGTGCCAGCAGCCAGGGACAGGGAACTAATGAAAAACTGTTTTTT. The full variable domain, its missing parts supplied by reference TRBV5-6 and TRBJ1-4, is DAGVTQSPTHLIKTRGQQVTLRCSPKSGHDTVSWYQQALGQGPQFIFQYYEEEERQRGNFPDRFSGHQFPNYSSELNVNALLLGDSALYLCASSQGQGTNEKLFFGSGTQLSVL.

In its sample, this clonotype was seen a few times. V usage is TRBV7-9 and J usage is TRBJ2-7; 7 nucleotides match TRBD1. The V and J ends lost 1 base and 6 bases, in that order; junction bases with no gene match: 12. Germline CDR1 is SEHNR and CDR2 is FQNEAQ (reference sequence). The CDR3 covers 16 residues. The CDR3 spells CASSLVGDRAFREQYF. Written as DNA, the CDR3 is TGTGCCAGCAGCTTAGTCGGAGACAGGGCTTTCCGCGAGCAGTACTTC.

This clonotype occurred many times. CDR3 amino acids: CASGDPRNKQYF. The CDR3 nucleotides read TGTGCCAGCGGGGATCCCAGAAACAAGCAGTACTTC. The V gene is TRBV12-3 or TRBV12-4, the J gene TRBJ2-7; D unclear. The CDR3 consists of 12 residues. V shed 8 bases and J shed 8 bases, with 16 bases lying between them.

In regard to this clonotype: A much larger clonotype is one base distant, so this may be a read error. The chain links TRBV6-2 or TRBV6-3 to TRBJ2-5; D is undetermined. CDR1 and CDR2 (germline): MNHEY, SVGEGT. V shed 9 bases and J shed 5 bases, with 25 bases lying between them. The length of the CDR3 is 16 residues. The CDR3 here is CARTSGIFGFGETQYF. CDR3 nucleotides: TGTGCCAGGACTTCCGGAATATTCGGTTTTGGGGAGACCCAGTACTTC.

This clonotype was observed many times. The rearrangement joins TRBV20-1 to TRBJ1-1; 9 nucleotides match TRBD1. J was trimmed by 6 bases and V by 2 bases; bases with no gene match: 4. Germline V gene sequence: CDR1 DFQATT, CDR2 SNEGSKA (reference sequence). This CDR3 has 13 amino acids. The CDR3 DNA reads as TGCAGTGCTAGATCGGGACAGGGTGCTGAAGCTTTCTTT. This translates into CSARSGQGAEAFF.

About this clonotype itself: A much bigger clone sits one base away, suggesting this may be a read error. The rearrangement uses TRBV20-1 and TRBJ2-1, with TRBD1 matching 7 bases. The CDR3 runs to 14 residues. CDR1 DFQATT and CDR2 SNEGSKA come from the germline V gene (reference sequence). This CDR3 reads CSASQQGFYNEHFF. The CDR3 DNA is TGCAGTGCTTCCCAACAGGGGTTCTACAATGAGCATTTCTTC.

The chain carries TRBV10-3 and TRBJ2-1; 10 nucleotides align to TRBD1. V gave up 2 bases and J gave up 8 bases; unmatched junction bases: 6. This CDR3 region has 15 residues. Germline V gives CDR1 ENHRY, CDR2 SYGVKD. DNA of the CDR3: TGTGCCATCAGTGAGGGGACAGGGGTTTGGGATGAGCAGTTCTTC. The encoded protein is CAISEGTGVWDEQFF.

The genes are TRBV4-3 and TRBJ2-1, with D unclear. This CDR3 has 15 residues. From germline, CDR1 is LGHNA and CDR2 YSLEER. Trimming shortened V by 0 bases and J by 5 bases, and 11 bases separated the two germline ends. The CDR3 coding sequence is TGCGCCAGCAGCCAAGAGTCCTCCAGTCACAATGAGCAGTTCTTC. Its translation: CASSQESSSHNEQFF.

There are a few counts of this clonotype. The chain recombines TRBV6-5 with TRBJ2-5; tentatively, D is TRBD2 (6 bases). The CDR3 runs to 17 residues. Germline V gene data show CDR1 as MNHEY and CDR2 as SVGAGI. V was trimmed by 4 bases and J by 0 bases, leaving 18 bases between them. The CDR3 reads CASSSSRLGRYQETQYF. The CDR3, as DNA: TGTGCCAGCAGTTCTTCCCGGTTAGGGAGGTACCAAGAGACCCAGTACTTC.

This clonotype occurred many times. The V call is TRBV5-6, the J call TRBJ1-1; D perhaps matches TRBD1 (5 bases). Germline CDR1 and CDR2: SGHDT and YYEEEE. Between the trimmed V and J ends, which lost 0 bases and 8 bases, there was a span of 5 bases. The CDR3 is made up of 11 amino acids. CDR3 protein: CASSLGQEAFF. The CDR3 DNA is TGTGCCAGCAGCTTGGGACAGGAAGCTTTCTTT.

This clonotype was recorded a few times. This CDR3 is CASSLDAQPQHF. The CDR3 coding sequence is TGTGCCAGCAGCTTAGACGCACAGCCCCAGCATTTT. J is TRBJ1-5 and V is TRBV7-9; D not resolved. CDR1 SEHNR and CDR2 FQNEAQ come from the germline V gene (reference sequence). The CDR3 spans 12 residues. The germline V and J ends were trimmed by 1 base and 7 bases, with 5 bases remaining between them.